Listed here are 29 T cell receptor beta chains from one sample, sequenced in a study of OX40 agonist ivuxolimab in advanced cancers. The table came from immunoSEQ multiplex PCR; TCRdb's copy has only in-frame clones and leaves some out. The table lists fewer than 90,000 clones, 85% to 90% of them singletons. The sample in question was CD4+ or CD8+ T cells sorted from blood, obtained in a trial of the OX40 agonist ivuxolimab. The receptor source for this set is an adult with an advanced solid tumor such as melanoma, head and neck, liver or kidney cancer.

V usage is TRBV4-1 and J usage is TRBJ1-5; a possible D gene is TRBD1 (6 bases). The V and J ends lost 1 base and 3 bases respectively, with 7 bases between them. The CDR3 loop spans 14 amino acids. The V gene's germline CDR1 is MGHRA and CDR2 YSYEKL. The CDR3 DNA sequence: TGCGCCAGCAGCCAAGGACAGGACAATCAGCCCCAGCATTTT. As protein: CASSQGQDNQPQHF.

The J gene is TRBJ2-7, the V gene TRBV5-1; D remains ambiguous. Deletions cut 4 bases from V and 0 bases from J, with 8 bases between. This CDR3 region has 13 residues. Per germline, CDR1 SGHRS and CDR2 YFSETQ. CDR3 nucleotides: TGCGCCAGCAGCAAGGAACCCTCCTACGAGCAGTACGTC. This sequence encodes CASSKEPSYEQYV.

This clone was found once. The DNA of the CDR3 is TGCGCCAGCAGCTTGTACCCGGGAACCGGGGAGCTGTTTTTT. This gives the protein CASSLYPGTGELFF. The J gene is TRBJ2-2, the V gene TRBV5-1; D might be TRBD2 (5 bases). This CDR3 has 14 residues. V gave up 1 base and J gave up 5 bases, with 9 bases separating them. Germline loops: CDR1 SGHRS, CDR2 YFSETQ.

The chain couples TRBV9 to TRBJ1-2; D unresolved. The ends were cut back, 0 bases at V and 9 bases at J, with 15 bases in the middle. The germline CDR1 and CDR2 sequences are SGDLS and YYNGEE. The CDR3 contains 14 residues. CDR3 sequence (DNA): TGTGCCAGCAGCGTAGTTGGGTCGACGGGGAGCTACACCTTC. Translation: CASSVVGSTGSYTF.

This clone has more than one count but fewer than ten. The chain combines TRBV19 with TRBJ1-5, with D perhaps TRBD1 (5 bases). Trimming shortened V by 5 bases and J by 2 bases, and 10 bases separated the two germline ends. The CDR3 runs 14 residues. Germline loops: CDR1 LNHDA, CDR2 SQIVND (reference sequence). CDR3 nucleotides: TGTGCCAGTAGTCCCAAACAGGGCAATCAGCCCCAGCATTTT. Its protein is CASSPKQGNQPQHF.

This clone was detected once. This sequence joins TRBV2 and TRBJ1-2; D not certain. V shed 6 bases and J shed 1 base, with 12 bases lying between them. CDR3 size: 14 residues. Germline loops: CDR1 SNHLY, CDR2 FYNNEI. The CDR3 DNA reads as TGTGCCAGCAGACCACAAACCTTTAACTATGGCTACACCTTC. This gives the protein CASRPQTFNYGYTF.

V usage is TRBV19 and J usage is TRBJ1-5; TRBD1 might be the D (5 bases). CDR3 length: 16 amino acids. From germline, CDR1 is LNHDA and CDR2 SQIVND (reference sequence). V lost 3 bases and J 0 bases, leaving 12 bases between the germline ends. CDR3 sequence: CASSIHGTDSNQPQHF. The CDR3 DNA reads TGTGCCAGTAGTATTCATGGGACGGATAGCAATCAGCCCCAGCATTTT.

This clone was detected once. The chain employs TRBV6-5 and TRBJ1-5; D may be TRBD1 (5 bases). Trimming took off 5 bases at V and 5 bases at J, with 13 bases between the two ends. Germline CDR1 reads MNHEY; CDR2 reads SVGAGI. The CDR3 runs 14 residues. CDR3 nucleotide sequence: TGTGCCAGCAGTAAAACAAGAGGGGATCAGCCCCAGCATTTT. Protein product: CASSKTRGDQPQHF.

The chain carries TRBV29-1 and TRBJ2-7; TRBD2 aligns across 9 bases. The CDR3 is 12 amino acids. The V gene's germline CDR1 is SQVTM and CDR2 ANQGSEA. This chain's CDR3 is CSVEIAGGGWHV. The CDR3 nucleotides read TGCAGCGTTGAAATTGCGGGAGGGGGCTGGCACGTC.

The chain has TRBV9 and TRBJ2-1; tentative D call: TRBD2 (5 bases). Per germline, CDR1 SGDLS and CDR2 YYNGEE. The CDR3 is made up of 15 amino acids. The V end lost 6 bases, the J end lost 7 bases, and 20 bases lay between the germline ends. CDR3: CASTRSGGSWNEQFF. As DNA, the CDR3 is TGTGCCAGCACCCGGTCGGGTGGGAGCTGGAATGAGCAGTTCTTC.

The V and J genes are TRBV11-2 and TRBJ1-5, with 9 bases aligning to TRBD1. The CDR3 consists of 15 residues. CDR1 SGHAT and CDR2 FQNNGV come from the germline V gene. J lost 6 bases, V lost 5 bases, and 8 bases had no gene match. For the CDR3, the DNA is TGTGCCAGCAGCCCAGGGACAGGGAGTGGTCAGCCCCAGCATTTT. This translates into CASSPGTGSGQPQHF.

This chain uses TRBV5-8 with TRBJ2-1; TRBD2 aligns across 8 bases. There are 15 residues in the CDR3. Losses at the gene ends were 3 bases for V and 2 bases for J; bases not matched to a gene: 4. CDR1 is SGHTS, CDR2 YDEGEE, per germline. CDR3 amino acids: CASSWERGPYNEQFF. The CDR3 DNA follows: TGTGCCAGCAGCTGGGAGCGGGGGCCCTACAATGAGCAGTTCTTC.

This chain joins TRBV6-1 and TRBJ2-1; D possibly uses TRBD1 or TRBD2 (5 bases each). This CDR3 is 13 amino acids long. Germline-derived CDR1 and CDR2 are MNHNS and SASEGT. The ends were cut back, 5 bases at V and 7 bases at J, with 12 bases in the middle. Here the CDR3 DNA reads TGTGCCAGCAGTTCCTTCGGGGCAAATGAGCAGTTCTTC. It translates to CASSSFGANEQFF.

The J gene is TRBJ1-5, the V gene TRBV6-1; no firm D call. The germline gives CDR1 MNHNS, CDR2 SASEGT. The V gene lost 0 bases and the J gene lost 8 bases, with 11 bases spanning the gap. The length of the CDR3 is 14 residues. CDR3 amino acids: CASSEALAREPQHF. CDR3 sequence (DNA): TGTGCCAGCAGTGAAGCGTTGGCCCGGGAGCCCCAGCATTTT.

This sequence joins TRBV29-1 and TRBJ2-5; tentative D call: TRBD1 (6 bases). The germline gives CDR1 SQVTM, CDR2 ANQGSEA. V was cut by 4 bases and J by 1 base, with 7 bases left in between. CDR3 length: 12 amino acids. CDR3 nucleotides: TGCAGCGTTGCGACAGGCCAAGAGACCCAGTACTTC. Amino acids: CSVATGQETQYF.

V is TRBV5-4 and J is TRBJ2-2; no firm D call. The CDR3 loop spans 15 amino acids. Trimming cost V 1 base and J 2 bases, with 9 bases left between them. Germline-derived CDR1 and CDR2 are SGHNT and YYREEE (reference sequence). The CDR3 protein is CASSLSSHNTGELFF. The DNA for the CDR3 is TGTGCCAGCAGCTTGAGTTCACATAACACCGGGGAGCTGTTTTTT. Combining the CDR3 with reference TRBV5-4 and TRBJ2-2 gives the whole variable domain ETGVTQSPTHLIKTRGQQVTLRCSSQSGHNTVSWYQQALGQGPQFIFQYYREEENGRGNFPPRFSGLQFPNYSSELNVNALELDDSALYLCASSLSSHNTGELFFGEGSRLTVL.

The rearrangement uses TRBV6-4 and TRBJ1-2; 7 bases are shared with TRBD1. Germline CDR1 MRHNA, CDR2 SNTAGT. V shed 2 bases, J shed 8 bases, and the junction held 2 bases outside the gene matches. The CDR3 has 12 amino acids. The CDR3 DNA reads TGTGCCAGCAGTGACAGGGGGCAAGGCTACACCTTC. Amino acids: CASSDRGQGYTF.

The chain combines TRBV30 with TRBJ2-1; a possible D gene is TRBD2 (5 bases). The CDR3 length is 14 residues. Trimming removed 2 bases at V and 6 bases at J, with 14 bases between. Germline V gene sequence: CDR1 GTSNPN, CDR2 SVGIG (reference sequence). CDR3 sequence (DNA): TGTGCCTGGAGTAAGGGAGCCCCGGTCAATGAGCAGTTCTTC. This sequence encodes CAWSKGAPVNEQFF.

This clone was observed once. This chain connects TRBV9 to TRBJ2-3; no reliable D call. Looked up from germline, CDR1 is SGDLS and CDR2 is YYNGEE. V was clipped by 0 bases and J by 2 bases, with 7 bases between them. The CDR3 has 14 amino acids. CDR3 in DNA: TGTGCCAGCAGCGTAGTCACAGACACAGATACGCAGTATTTT. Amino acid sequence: CASSVVTDTDTQYF.

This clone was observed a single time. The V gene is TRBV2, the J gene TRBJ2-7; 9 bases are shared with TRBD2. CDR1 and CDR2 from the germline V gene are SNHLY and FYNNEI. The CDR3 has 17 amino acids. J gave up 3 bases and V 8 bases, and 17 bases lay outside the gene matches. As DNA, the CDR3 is TGTGCCAGCTTTGTACGGCAAGGAATTAGCGGGGGCTACGAGCAGTACTTC. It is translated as CASFVRQGISGGYEQYF. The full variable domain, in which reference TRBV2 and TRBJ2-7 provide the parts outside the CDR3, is EPEVTQTPSHQVTQMGQEVILRCVPISNHLYFYWYRQILGQKVEFLVSFYNNEISEKSEIFDDQFSVERPDGSNFTLKIRSTKLEDSAMYFCASFVRQGISGGYEQYFGPGTRLTVT.

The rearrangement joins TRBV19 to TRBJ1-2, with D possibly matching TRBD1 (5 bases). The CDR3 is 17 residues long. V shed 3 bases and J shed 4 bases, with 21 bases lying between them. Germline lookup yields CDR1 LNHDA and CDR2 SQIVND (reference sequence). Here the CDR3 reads CASSIPLGGRGLYGYTF. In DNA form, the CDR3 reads TGTGCCAGTAGTATCCCCCTTGGAGGAAGGGGTCTCTATGGCTACACCTTC.

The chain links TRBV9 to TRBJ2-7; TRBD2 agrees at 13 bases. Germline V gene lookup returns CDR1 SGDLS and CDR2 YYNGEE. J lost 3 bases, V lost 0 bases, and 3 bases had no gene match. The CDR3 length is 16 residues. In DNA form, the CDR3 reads TGTGCCAGCAGCGTAGGAGGACTAGCGGGAGTCTACGAGCAGTACTTC. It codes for CASSVGGLAGVYEQYF.

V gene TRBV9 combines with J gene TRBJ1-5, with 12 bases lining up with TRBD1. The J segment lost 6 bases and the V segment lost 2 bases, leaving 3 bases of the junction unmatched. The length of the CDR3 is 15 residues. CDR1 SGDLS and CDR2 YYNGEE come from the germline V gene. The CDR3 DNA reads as TGTGCCAGCAGCGTGGGGGACAGGGGGCCTCAGCCCCAGCATTTT. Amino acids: CASSVGDRGPQPQHF.

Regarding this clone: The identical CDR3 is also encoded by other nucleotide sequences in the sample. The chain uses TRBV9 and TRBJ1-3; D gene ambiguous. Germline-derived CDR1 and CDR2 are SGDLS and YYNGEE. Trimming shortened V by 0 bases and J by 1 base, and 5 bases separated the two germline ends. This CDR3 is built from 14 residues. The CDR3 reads CASSVAASGNTIYF. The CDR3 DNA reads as TGTGCCAGCAGCGTAGCGGCATCTGGAAACACCATATATTTT.

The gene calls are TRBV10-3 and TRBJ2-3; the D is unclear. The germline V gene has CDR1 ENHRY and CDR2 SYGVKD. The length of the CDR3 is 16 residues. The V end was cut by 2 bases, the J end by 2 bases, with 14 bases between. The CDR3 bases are TGTGCCATCAGTGAGGAGCCAGGCCTTGCCACAGATACGCAGTATTTT. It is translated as CAISEEPGLATDTQYF.

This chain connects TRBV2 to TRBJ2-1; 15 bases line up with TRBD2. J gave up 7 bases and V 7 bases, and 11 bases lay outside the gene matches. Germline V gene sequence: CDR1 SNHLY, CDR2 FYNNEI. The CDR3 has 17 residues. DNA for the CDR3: TGTGCCAGCAAATGGACTAGCGGGGGGGCTAACTTAAATGAGCAGTTCTTC. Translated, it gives CASKWTSGGANLNEQFF.

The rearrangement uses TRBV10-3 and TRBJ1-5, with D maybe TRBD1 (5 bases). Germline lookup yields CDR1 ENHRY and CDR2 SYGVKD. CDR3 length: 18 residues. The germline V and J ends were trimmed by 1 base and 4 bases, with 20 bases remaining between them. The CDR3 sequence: CAISEFGKEGRINQPQHF. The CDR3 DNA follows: TGTGCCATCAGTGAGTTCGGGAAGGAGGGGCGGATAAATCAGCCCCAGCATTTT.

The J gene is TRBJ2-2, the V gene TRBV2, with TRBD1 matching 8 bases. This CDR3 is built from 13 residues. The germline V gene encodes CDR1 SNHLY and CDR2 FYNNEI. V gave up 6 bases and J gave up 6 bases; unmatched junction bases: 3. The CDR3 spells CASRTGEAGELFF. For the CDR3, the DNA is TGTGCCAGCAGGACAGGGGAGGCCGGGGAGCTGTTTTTT.

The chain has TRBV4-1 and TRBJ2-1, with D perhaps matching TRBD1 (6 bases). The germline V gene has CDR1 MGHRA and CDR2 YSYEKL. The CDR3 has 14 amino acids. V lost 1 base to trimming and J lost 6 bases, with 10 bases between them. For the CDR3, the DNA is TGCGCCAGCAGCCAAGGAGGACAGCCCAATGAGCAGTTCTTC. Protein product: CASSQGGQPNEQFF.